This paragraph reports one T cell receptor beta chain. This entry comes from a study of cytotoxic CD8 clonotypes in ibrutinib-treated CLL. The wider study: Patients attained about 25 partial and 2 complete responses; at median around 68 months, approximately 14 remained remitted while approximately twelve progressed.

Deep sequencing aimed at 1 in 200,000 to 1 in 1 million T cells' resolution. Some clones are missing from TCRdb's copy, which holds only in-frame ones; the method was immunoSEQ multiplex PCR. Of tens of thousands of clones in the sample, around 68% were seen once. Trimming removed 0 bases at V and 7 bases at J, with 8 bases between. The CDR3 contains 13 residues. In germline, CDR1 is SGDLS, CDR2 YYNGEE. The chain links TRBV9 to TRBJ2-1; D is unresolved. The sample in question was PBMCs, obtained after 12 months of ibrutinib treatment. The clonotype originates from a human donor with chronic lymphocytic leukemia. DNA of the CDR3: TGTGCCAGCAGCGTAGGGGTAGGAAATGAGCAGTTCTTC. This translates into CASSVGVGNEQFF.